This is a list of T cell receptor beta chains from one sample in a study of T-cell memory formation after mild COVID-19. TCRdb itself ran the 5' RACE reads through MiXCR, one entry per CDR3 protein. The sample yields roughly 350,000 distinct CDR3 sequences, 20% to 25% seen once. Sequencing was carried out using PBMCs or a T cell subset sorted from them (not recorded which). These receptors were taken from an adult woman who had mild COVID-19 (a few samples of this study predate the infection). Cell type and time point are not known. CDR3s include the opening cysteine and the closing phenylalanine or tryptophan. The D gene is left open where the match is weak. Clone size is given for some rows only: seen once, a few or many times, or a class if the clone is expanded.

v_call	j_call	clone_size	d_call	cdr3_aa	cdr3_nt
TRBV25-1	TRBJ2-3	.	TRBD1	CASSRQGSADTQYF	TGTGCCAGCTCCCGACAGGGGAGCGCAGATACGCAGTATTTT
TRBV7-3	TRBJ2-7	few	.	CASSTSRGYEQYF	TGTGCCAGCAGTACCTCTCGGGGCTACGAGCAGTACTTC
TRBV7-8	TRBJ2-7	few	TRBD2	CASSLPGQGGLAASYEQYF	TGTGCCAGCAGCTTACCAGGACAGGGCGGACTAGCGGCGTCCTACGAGCAGTACTTC
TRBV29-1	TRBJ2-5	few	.	CSVGGWETQYF	TGCAGCGTTGGTGGGTGGGAGACCCAGTACTTC
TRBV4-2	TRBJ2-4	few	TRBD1	CASSGGDSLAKNIQYF	TGTGCCAGCAGCGGTGGGGACAGCCTAGCCAAAAACATTCAGTACTTC
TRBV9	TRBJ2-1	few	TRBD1	CASSPQGRGDNEQFF	TGTGCCAGCAGCCCACAGGGGCGTGGGGACAATGAGCAGTTCTTC
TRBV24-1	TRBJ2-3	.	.	CATRKHSYTDTQYF	TGTGCCACCAGAAAGCACAGCTACACAGATACGCAGTATTTT
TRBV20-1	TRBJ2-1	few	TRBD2	CSAVGTSGTLSSYNEQFF	TGCAGTGCTGTTGGGACTAGCGGAACCCTGAGCTCCTACAATGAGCAGTTCTTC
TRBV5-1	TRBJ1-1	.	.	CASSSGGDTEAFF	TGCGCCAGCAGCTCCGGGGGTGACACTGAAGCTTTCTTT
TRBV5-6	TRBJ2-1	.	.	CASSRRVGGAYNEQFF	TGTGCCAGCAGTCGCCGGGTAGGGGGGGCGTACAATGAGCAGTTCTTC
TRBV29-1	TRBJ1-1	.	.	CSSTQGQGSTEAFF	TGCAGCTCTACCCAAGGGCAGGGGAGCACTGAAGCTTTCTTT
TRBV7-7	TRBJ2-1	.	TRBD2	CASSASGRGNNEQFF	TGTGCTAGCAGCGCTAGCGGGAGAGGAAACAATGAGCAGTTCTTC
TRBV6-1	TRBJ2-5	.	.	CASSASDSLLQETQYF	TGTGCCAGCAGTGCATCGGACAGCCTGTTACAAGAGACCCAGTACTTC
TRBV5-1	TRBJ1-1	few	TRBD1	CASRPPGTGGSTEAFF	TGCGCCAGCAGACCCCCCGGGACAGGGGGGAGCACTGAAGCTTTCTTT
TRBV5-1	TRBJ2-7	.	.	CASRKGGSYEQYF	TGCGCCAGCAGAAAGGGGGGGTCCTACGAGCAGTACTTC
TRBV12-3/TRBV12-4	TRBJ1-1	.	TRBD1	CASSFDRAGTEAFF	TGTGCCAGCAGTTTCGACAGGGCGGGCACTGAAGCTTTCTTT
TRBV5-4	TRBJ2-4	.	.	CASSGGSLLGGKNIQYF	TGTGCCAGCAGCGGTGGGAGCCTTCTTGGGGGCAAAAACATTCAGTACTTC
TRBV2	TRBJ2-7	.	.	CASTEQGLSEQYF	TGTGCCAGCACGGAACAGGGCTTGTCCGAGCAGTACTTC
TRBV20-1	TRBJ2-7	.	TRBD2	CSARKRGDPYEQYF	TGCAGTGCTAGAAAGCGGGGGGACCCCTACGAGCAGTACTTC
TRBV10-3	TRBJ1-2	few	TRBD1	CAISEKTGVVGYTF	TGTGCCATCAGTGAGAAGACAGGGGTGGTTGGCTACACCTTC
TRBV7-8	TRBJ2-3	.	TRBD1	CSSSHRGPGGGGLDTQYF	TGTTCCAGCAGCCACAGGGGGCCTGGCGGGGGTGGCTTGGATACGCAGTATTTT
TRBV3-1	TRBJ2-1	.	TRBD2	CASSQPPGLAVQFF	TGTGCCAGCAGCCAGCCCCCGGGACTAGCGGTGCAGTTCTTC
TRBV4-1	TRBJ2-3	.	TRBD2	CASSQLAGGSTDTQYF	TGCGCCAGCAGCCAACTAGCGGGGGGGAGCACAGATACGCAGTATTTT
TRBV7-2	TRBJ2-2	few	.	CASSSRNLVRDSGELFF	TGTGCCAGCAGCTCACGTAATCTCGTCCGGGACTCCGGGGAGCTGTTTTTT
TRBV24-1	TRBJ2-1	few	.	CATSDGGLLNEQFF	TGTGCCACCAGTGATGGGGGACTCCTGAATGAGCAGTTCTTC
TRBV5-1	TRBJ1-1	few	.	CASSSEGYTEAFF	TGCGCCAGCAGCTCCGAAGGGTACACTGAAGCTTTCTTT
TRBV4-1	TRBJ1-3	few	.	CASSQDYTGGPGNTIYF	TGCGCCAGCAGCCAAGATTACACCGGGGGGCCTGGAAACACCATATATTTT
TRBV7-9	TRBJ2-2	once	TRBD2	CASSLRLAAGVGELFF	TGTGCCAGCAGCTTACGGCTAGCGGCCGGGGTCGGGGAGCTGTTTTTT
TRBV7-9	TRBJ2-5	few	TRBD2	CASSPTSGAQETQYF	TGTGCCAGCAGCCCGACTAGCGGAGCCCAAGAGACCCAGTACTTC